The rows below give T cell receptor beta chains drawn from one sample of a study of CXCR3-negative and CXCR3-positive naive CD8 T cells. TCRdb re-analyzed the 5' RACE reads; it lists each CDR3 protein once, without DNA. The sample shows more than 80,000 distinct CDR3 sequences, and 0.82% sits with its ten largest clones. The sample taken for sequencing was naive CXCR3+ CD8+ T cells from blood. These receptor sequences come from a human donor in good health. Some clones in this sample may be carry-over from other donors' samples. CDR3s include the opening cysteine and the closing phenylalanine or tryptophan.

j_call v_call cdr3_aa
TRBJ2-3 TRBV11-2 CASSFAGPYTDTQYF
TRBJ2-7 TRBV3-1 CASSQRLEKGYYEQYF
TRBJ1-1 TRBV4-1 CASSQGFNTEAFF
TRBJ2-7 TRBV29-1 CSVRYKSGGPLEQYF
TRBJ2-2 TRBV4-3 CASSQEFRIPGELFF
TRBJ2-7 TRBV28 CASSLIGLAYEQYF
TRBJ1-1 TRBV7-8 CASSFLQDTEAFF
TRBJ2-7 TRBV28 CASSFPSSRATLEQYF
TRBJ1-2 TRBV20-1 CSARVTDYGYTF
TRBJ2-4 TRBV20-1 CSASGVNIQYF
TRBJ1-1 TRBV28 CASRIPGHLNTEAFF
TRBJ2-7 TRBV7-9 CASSYRTDPYEQYF
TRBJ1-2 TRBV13 CASSPGRANYGYTF
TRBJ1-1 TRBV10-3 CAISEPGQFKNTEAFF
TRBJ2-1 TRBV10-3 CAISESLGNEQFF
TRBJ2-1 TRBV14 CASSLQRRTSYNEQFF
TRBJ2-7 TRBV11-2 CASSLVVGSSYEQYF
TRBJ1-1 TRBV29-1 CSVARGMNTEAFF
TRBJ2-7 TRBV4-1 CASSPRSAYEQYF
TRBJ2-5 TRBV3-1 CASSQVWREGQETQYF
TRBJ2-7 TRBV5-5 CASSPTGQSLYEQYF
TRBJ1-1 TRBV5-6 CASSWGGQYSMNTEAFF
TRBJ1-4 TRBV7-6 CASTTGPEEKLFF
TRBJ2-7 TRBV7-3 CASSSGGPGEQYF
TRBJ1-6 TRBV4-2 CASSPPGANSPLHF
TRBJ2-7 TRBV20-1 CSARDPPSAGGPDEQYF
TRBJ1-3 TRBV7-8 CASNPGSGNTIYF
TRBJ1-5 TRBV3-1 CASSQGGGIINQPQHF
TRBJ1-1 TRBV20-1 CSARDNGQGGPEAFF
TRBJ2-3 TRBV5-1 CASSLERGETDTQYF
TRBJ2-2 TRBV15 CATSSPISGPGELFF